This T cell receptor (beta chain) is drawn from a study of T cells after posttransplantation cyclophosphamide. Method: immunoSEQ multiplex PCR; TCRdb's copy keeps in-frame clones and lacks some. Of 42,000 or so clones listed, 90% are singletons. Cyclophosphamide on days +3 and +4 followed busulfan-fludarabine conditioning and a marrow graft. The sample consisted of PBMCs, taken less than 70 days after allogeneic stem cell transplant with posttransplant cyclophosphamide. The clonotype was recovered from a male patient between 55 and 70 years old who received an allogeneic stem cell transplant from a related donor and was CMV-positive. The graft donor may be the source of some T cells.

In nucleotides, the CDR3 is TGTGCCAGCAGCGTAGAATGGACACAAGAGACCCAGTACTTC. It translates to CASSVEWTQETQYF. This chain joins TRBV9 and TRBJ2-5; D is possibly TRBD1 (5 bases). The CDR3 contains 14 residues. Germline CDR1 is SGDLS and CDR2 is YYNGEE. Trimming left V 0 bases short and J 2 bases short, with 8 bases between.